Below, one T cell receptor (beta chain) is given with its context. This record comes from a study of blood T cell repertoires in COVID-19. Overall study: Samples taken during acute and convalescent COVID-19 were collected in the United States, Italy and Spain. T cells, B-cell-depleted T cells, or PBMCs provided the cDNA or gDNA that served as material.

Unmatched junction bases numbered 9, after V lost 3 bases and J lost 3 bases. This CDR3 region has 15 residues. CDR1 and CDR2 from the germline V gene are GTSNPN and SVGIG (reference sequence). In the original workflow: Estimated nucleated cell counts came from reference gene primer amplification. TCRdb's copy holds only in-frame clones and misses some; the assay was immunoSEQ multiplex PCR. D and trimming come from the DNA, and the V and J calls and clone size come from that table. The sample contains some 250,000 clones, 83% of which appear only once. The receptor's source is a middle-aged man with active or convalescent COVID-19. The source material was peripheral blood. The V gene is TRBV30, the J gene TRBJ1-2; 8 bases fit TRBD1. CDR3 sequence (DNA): TGTGCCTGGAGGGTCGGACAGGGACAATACTATGGCTACACCTTC. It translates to CAWRVGQGQYYGYTF. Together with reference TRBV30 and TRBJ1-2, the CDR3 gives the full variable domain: SQTIHQWPATLVQPVGSPLSLECTVEGTSNPNLYWYRQAAGRGLQLLFYSVGIGQISSEVPQNLSASRPQDRQFILSSKKLLLSDSGFYLCAWRVGQGQYYGYTFGSGTRLTVV.